This TCR beta chain was captured by sequencing in a study of T-cell memory formation after mild COVID-19 listed by TCRdb under 2021. At the level of the whole study: Most TCR sequence clusters were specific to one of the two donors. T-cell clones expanding and contracting after mild COVID-19 in two donors were tracked by longitudinal TCRalpha and TCRbeta repertoire sequencing. Two young, previously healthy adult volunteers made up the cohort, one male and one female.

PBMCs were isolated by Ficoll-Paque density gradient centrifugation. Sequencing was carried out with an Illumina NovaSeq 6000. Using 5'RACE with constant-segment primers, TCRalpha and TCRbeta cDNA libraries were constructed, with sample barcodes and unique molecular identifiers added in the process. Trizol reagent was used to extract RNA from every sample. Library amplification was performed in two PCR steps, and a second sample barcode and Illumina TruSeq adapters were introduced in the second step. Sequencing of the libraries was done on an Illumina NovaSeq, producing 2 x 150 bp paired-end reads. The study's processing was this. The reads were demultiplexed and collapsed into UMI-guided consensus sequences using migec v1.2.7. With mixcr v2.1.11, UMI consensuses were aligned to TRA and TRB V and J templates and assembled into clonotypes. A clonotype was counted as expanded or contracted only if both edgeR and NoisET called the change significant, with noise models trained on biological replicates. For edgeR calls, the cutoffs were a false discovery rate-adjusted p below 0.01 and a log2 fold-change threshold of 1. As an exploratory analysis of dynamics, PCA with hierarchical clustering was applied to max-normalized trajectories of the 1000 most abundant clonotypes. Separately sequenced CD4+ and CD8+ repertoires were used to assign the CD4 or CD8 phenotype of responding clones. Using fastp trimming at Q25 and MiXCR clonotype assembly, TCRdb reanalyzed the public sequencing data and kept in-frame beta chains. Records with the same CDR3 protein are collapsed into one entry carrying the most frequent genes and DNA. The authors' filters were not applied to this entry. Here the sample has 250,000 to 400,000 distinct CDR3 sequences; around an eighth occur a single time. The leading ten clones occupy around 20% of the sample.

The junction carries 8 bases between V and J, which are trimmed by 0 bases and 7 bases respectively. Per the germline V gene, SGHRS is the CDR1 and YFSETQ is the CDR2. The cysteine opens and the phenylalanine closes a CDR3 of 14 amino acids. Only the CDR3 part of the read is kept: 42 bases, read in frame from the first base. Details on this clonotype: Which antigen it targets is not known. Per-nucleotide qualities are absent, and no much larger clonotype sits a single base away.

General study outcomes and caveats: Some responding clones were detected in pre-infection memory, which suggested that pre-existing cross-reactive memory T cells had joined the SARS-CoV-2 response. The second-wave clones that peaked on day 37 were not confirmed to be SARS-CoV-2 specific. Contracting CD4+ clones appeared mostly in the CM and EM memory subsets, whereas CD8+ clones were enriched in EMRA. Clones contracting from day 15 to 85 had balanced CD4/CD8 phenotypes, while a second wave expanding from day 15 to 37 was biased towards CD4+. Only two mild cases were covered in the study, and larger cohorts including severe cases with pre-infection samples were considered necessary.

This TCR came from a man between 18 and 35 years old who had mild COVID-19 (a few samples of this study predate the infection). The sample titles of this study are shuffled in the database, so cell type and time point are left out; the donor was told from shared clones. The material sequenced was PBMCs or a T cell subset sorted from them (not recorded which). This receptor chain uses TRBV5-1 and TRBJ2-6, and TRBD2 may be the D gene, going by 6 matching bases. The DNA sequence is as follows: TGCGCCAGCAGCTTGGGGGGGGATGCCAACGTCCTGACTTTC. Its amino acids are CASSLGGDANVLTF.